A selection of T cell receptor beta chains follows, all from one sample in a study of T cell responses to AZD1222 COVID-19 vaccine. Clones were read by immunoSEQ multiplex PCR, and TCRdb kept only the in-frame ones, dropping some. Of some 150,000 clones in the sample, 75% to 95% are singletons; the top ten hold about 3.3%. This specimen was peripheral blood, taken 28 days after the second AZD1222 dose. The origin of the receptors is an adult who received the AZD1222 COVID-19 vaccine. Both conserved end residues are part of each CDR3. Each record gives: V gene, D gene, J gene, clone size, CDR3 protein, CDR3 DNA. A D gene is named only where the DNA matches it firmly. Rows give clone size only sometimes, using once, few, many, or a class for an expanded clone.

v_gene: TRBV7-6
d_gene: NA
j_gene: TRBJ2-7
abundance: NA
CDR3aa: CASSEAGGFSYEQYF
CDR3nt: TGTGCCAGCAGCGAAGCGGGTGGCTTCTCCTACGAGCAGTACTTC

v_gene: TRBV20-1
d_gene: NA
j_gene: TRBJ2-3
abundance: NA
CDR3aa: CSATLADTQYF
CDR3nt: TGCAGTGCGACCTTAGCTGATACGCAGTATTTT

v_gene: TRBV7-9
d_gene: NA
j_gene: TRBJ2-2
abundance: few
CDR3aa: CASNLGQPTNTGELFF
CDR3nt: TGTGCCAGCAATCTAGGACAGCCCACGAACACCGGGGAGCTGTTTTTT

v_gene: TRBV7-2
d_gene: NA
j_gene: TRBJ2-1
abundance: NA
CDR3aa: CASSLRRISSYNEQFF
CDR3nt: TGTGCCAGCAGCTTACGCAGGATAAGCTCCTACAATGAGCAGTTCTTC

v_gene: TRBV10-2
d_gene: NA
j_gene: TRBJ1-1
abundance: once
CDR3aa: CASSNSGNTEAFF
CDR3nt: TGCGCCAGCAGTAATTCCGGTAACACTGAAGCTTTCTTT

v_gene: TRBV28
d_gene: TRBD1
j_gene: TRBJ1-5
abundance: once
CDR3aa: CASSGTGGSGQPQHF
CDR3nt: TGTGCCAGCAGTGGTACAGGGGGCTCGGGTCAGCCCCAGCATTTT

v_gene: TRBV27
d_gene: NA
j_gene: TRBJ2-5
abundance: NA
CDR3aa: CASSFSGPGETQYF
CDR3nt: TGTGCCAGCAGTTTTTCAGGGCCGGGAGAGACCCAGTACTTC

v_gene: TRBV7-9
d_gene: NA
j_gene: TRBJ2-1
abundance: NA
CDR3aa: CASSLEGWISYNEQFF
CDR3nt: TGTGCCAGCAGCTTAGAAGGATGGATCTCCTACAATGAGCAGTTCTTC

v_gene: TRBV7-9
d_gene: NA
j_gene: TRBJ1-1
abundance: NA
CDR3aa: CASSLRGGDTEAFF
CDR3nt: TGTGCCAGCAGCTTACGAGGGGGGGATACTGAAGCTTTCTTT

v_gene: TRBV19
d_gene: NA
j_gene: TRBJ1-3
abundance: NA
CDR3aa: CASRQGSPGNTIYF
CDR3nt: TGTGCCAGTCGCCAGGGATCGCCTGGAAACACCATATATTTT

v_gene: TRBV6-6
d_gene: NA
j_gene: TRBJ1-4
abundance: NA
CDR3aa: CASSYTGANEKLFF
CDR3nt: TGTGCCAGCAGTTACACCGGAGCTAATGAAAAACTGTTTTTT

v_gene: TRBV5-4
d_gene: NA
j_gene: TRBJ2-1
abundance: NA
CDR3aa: CASSLAAGAGSYNEQFF
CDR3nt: TGTGCCAGCAGCTTGGCCGCAGGGGCGGGATCCTACAATGAGCAGTTCTTC

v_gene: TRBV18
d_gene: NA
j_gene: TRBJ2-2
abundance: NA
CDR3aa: CASSPGPELFF
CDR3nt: TGTGCCAGCTCACCGGGACCGGAGCTGTTTTTT

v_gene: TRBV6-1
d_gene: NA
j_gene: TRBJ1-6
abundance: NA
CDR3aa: CASSEIPRSPLHF
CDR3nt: TGTGCCAGCAGTGAAATCCCCCGGTCACCCCTCCACTTT

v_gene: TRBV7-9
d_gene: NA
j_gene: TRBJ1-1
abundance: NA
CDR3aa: CASSRAGQFGGTEAFF
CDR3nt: TGTGCCAGCAGCCGGGCGGGGCAGTTTGGGGGCACTGAAGCTTTCTTT

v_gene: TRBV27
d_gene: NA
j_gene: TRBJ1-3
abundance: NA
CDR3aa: CASSLARPIRGETSGNTIYF
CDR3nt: TGTGCCAGCAGTTTAGCCCGGCCCATACGGGGGGAGACCTCTGGAAACACCATATATTTT

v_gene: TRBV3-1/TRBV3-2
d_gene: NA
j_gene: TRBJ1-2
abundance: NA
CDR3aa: CATSGRQDYTF
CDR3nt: TGTGCCACCTCCGGGCGGCAGGACTACACCTTC

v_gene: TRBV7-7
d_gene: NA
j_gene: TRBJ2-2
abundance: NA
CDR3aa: CASSRDSSGELFF
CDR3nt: TGTGCCAGCAGCCGGGATTCCTCCGGGGAGCTGTTTTTT

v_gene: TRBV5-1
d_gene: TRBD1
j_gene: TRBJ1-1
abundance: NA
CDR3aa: CASSLGDSLEAFF
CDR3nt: TGCGCCAGCAGCTTGGGGGACAGCCTTGAAGCTTTCTTT

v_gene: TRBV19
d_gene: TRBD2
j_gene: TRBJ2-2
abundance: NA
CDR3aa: CASSWQRGTGELFF
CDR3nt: TGTGCCAGTAGTTGGCAGCGGGGTACCGGGGAGCTGTTTTTT

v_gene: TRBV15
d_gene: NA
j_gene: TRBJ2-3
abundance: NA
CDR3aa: CATSPSSGSIDTQYF
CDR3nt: TGTGCCACCAGCCCTAGTAGCGGTTCCATCGATACGCAGTATTTT

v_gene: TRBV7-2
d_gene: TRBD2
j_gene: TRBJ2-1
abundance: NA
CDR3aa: CASSAPYPIAGGLYNEQFF
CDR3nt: TGTGCCAGCAGCGCCCCATACCCTATAGCGGGAGGCCTTTACAATGAGCAGTTCTTC

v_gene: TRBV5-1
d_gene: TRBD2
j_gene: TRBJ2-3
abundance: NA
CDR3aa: CASSLAHFSTSESDTQYF
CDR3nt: TGCGCCAGCAGCTTGGCCCATTTCTCTACTAGCGAATCAGATACGCAGTATTTT

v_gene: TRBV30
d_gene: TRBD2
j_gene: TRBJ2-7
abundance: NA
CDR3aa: CAWSDKREHFEQYF
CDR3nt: TGTGCCTGGAGTGACAAGCGGGAGCACTTCGAGCAGTACTTC

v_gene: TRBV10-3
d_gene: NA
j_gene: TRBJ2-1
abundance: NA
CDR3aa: CAISDGSSYNEQFF
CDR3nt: TGTGCCATCAGTGACGGGAGCTCCTACAATGAGCAGTTCTTC

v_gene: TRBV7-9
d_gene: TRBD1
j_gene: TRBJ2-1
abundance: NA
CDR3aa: CASSLGDRARNEQFF
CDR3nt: TGTGCCAGCAGCTTAGGGGACAGGGCGCGCAATGAGCAGTTCTTC

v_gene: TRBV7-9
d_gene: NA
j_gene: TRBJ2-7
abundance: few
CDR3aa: CAITGTPHYEQYF
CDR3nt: TGTGCCATCACCGGGACTCCTCATTACGAGCAGTACTTC

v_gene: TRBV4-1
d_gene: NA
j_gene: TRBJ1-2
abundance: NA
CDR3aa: CASSQETGAWGYGYTF
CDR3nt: TGCGCCAGCAGCCAAGAGACAGGCGCCTGGGGTTATGGCTACACCTTC

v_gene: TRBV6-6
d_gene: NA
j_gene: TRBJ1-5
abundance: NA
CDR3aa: CASSQSSDSTGVFGWGQPQHF
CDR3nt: TGTGCCAGCAGTCAGTCTTCGGATAGTACGGGAGTATTCGGGTGGGGGCAGCCCCAGCATTTT

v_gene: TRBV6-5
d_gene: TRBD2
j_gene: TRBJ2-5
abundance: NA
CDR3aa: CASSYRREGVQETQYF
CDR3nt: TGTGCCAGCAGTTACCGGCGGGAGGGCGTTCAAGAGACCCAGTACTTC

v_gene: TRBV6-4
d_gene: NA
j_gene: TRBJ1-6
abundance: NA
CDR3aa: CASSESRNSPLHF
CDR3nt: TGTGCCAGCAGTGAAAGCAGGAATTCACCCCTCCACTTT

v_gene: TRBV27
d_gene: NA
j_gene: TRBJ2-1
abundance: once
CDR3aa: CASSLSEATEQFF
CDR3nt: TGTGCCAGCAGTTTATCTGAAGCTACTGAGCAGTTCTTC

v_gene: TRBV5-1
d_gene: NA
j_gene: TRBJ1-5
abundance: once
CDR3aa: CASSFGESDQPQHF
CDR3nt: TGCGCCAGCAGCTTTGGGGAGTCGGATCAGCCCCAGCATTTT

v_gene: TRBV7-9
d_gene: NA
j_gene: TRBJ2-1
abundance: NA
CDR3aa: CASSLVGVEQFF
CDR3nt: TGTGCCAGCAGCTTAGTAGGGGTTGAGCAGTTCTTC

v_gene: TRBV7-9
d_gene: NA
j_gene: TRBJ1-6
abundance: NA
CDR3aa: CASSLGTQASPLHF
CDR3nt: TGTGCCAGCAGCTTAGGGACTCAGGCTTCACCCCTCCACTTT

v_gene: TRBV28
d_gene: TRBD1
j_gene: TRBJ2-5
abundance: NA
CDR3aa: CASSPRSGTEKETQYF
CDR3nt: TGTGCCAGCAGCCCACGGTCAGGGACAGAGAAAGAGACCCAGTACTTC

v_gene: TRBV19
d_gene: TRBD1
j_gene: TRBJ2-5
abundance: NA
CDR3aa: CASSSRTGQETQYF
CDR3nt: TGTGCCAGTAGTAGTCGGACAGGTCAAGAGACCCAGTACTTC

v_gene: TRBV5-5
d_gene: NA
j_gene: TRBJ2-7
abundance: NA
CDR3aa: CASSRGWERDYEQYF
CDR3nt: TGTGCCAGCAGCCGAGGATGGGAAAGGGACTACGAGCAGTACTTC

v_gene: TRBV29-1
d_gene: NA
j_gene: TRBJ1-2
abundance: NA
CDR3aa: CSVEEWEDYGYTF
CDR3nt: TGCAGCGTTGAAGAGTGGGAGGACTATGGCTACACCTTC

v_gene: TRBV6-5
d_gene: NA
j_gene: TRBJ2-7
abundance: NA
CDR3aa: CASSRFSNYLEQYF
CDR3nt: TGTGCCAGCAGTAGATTTTCTAATTACCTCGAGCAGTACTTC